These 4 T cell receptor beta chains came from one sample sequenced in a study of T-cell reconstitution after alpha-beta-depleted transplantation in children. The TCRbeta library was prepared with unique molecular identifiers. TCRdb reprocessed the PCR reads with MiXCR, giving one entry per CDR3 protein. The sample holds 98,000 or so distinct CDR3 sequences; about 6% are singletons and the top ten take more than 20%. The material sequenced was PBMCs, mostly from graft donor cells, taken 360 days after TCRalphabeta/CD19-depleted stem cell transplant. The receptors originated from a male patient between 2 and 10 years old who had a stem cell transplant for acute lymphoblastic leukemia, so the T cells may come from the graft donor.

In this sample, this clonotype turned up a few times. This chain links TRBV5-1 with TRBJ2-3, with 13 bases lining up with TRBD2. This CDR3 has 23 residues. With 3 bases clipped from V and 0 bases from J, the junction kept 22 bases outside the gene matches. Germline CDR1 reads SGHRS; CDR2 reads YFSETQ. CDR3: CASSWGNHPGLAGTVPSTDTQYF. As DNA, the CDR3 is TGCGCCAGCAGCTGGGGAAATCATCCGGGACTAGCGGGAACGGTCCCTAGCACAGATACGCAGTATTTT. Full variable domain (outside the CDR3, taken from reference TRBV5-1 and TRBJ2-3): KAGVTQTPRYLIKTRGQQVTLSCSPISGHRSVSWYQQTPGQGLQFLFEYFSETQRNKGNFPGRFSGRQFSNSRSEMNVSTLELGDSALYLCASSWGNHPGLAGTVPSTDTQYFGPGTRLTVL.

The chain couples TRBV27 to TRBJ2-1; D remains unclear. Germline V CDR1 and CDR2: MNHEY, SMNVEV (reference sequence). Between the trimmed V and J ends, which lost 8 bases and 6 bases, there was a span of 14 bases. The CDR3 sequence is 13 residues long. CDR3: CASSTGLVNEQFF. CDR3 nucleotide sequence: TGTGCCAGCTCTACCGGGCTTGTCAATGAGCAGTTCTTC.

This chain uses TRBV7-9 with TRBJ1-5; D gene unclear. CDR1 SEHNR and CDR2 FQNEAQ come from the germline V gene (reference sequence). There are 12 residues in the CDR3. V was trimmed by 4 bases and J by 8 bases, leaving 9 bases between them. CDR3 sequence reads: CASSSSPEPQHF. The CDR3, as DNA: TGTGCCAGCAGCTCCTCGCCTGAGCCCCAGCATTTT.

This clonotype was detected ten times or more. The chain joins TRBV2 to TRBJ2-2; possible D gene TRBD1, 5 bases. Germline CDR1 and CDR2: SNHLY and FYNNEI. This CDR3 is built from 12 residues. V lost 8 bases and J lost 4, with 8 bases in between. The CDR3 bases are TGTGCCAGCGGGCAGGGCACCGGGGAGCTGTTTTTT. Its translation is CASGQGTGELFF.